The rows below give T cell receptor beta chains drawn from one sample of a study of cytomegalovirus exposure and HLA in healthy donors. The method was immunoSEQ multiplex PCR; TCRdb's version includes in-frame clones alone and lacks a portion of them. The sample has 150,000 to 200,000 clones; roughly 76% are singletons. Sequencing was done on a sample of PBMCs. These receptors originate from a woman aged 45-65 years in good health and CMV-seronegative. The CDR3 runs from the conserved cysteine through the conserved F or W. The order of the fields is D gene, clone size, V gene, J gene, CDR3 protein. A D gene is named only where the DNA matches it firmly. The size entry is marked missing in some rows and otherwise reads once, few, many or a size class.

d_call: .; clone_size: .; v_call: TRBV30; j_call: TRBJ2-1; cdr3_aa: CAWRAGRSYNEQFF
d_call: .; clone_size: .; v_call: TRBV7-8; j_call: TRBJ2-3; cdr3_aa: CASSGAPGLPQYF
d_call: TRBD1; clone_size: once; v_call: TRBV5-1; j_call: TRBJ2-7; cdr3_aa: CASSPSGTGGYEQYF
d_call: TRBD1; clone_size: .; v_call: TRBV9; j_call: TRBJ2-1; cdr3_aa: CASSPRTGAGGEQFF
d_call: TRBD1; clone_size: once; v_call: TRBV4-2; j_call: TRBJ1-4; cdr3_aa: CASSQDRGIGEKLFF
d_call: TRBD2; clone_size: .; v_call: TRBV5-1; j_call: TRBJ2-5; cdr3_aa: CASSSVGAGGSGTQYF
d_call: TRBD1; clone_size: .; v_call: TRBV9; j_call: TRBJ2-2; cdr3_aa: CASSVGTGGGLGELFF
d_call: TRBD2; clone_size: .; v_call: TRBV29-1; j_call: TRBJ2-3; cdr3_aa: CSVAGSGGRTDTQYF
d_call: TRBD1; clone_size: .; v_call: TRBV18; j_call: TRBJ1-1; cdr3_aa: CASTRRTGEGTEAFF
d_call: .; clone_size: .; v_call: TRBV19; j_call: TRBJ1-6; cdr3_aa: CASRPQGANSPLHF
d_call: .; clone_size: few; v_call: TRBV6-1; j_call: TRBJ1-1; cdr3_aa: CASSFSEGDTEAFF
d_call: TRBD2; clone_size: .; v_call: TRBV5-4; j_call: TRBJ2-5; cdr3_aa: CASSPGLAGEETQYF
d_call: .; clone_size: .; v_call: TRBV15; j_call: TRBJ2-3; cdr3_aa: CATSREPKQAYTDTQYF
d_call: TRBD1; clone_size: few; v_call: TRBV5-1; j_call: TRBJ2-7; cdr3_aa: CASSSVTGAYEQYF
d_call: TRBD1; clone_size: once; v_call: TRBV2; j_call: TRBJ1-5; cdr3_aa: CASSERDRGFQPQHF
d_call: TRBD2; clone_size: few; v_call: TRBV7-2; j_call: TRBJ2-7; cdr3_aa: CASSGAGRYEQYF
d_call: TRBD1; clone_size: .; v_call: TRBV11-2; j_call: TRBJ1-1; cdr3_aa: CASSRDSGTEAFF
d_call: .; clone_size: .; v_call: TRBV7-8; j_call: TRBJ2-5; cdr3_aa: CASSHAGGQETQYF
d_call: TRBD1; clone_size: .; v_call: TRBV12-5; j_call: TRBJ2-7; cdr3_aa: CASGPGQGVPYEQYF
d_call: .; clone_size: .; v_call: TRBV5-3; j_call: TRBJ1-5; cdr3_aa: CARSLAGRGKNQPQHF
d_call: .; clone_size: .; v_call: TRBV7-2; j_call: TRBJ1-3; cdr3_aa: CASSLVSGSGNTIYF
d_call: TRBD2; clone_size: .; v_call: TRBV4-3; j_call: TRBJ2-3; cdr3_aa: CASSQFRGLAGDTQYF
d_call: .; clone_size: .; v_call: TRBV11-2; j_call: TRBJ2-7; cdr3_aa: CASSLVAGASYEQYF
d_call: TRBD1; clone_size: .; v_call: TRBV27; j_call: TRBJ1-1; cdr3_aa: CASSAHRGEGTEAFF